This is a list of T cell receptor beta chains from one sample in a study of human T cells and chemical hapten exposure. Each CDR3 protein is one row after TCRdb ran MiXCR on the RACE reads. Here the sample spans approximately 60,000 distinct CDR3 sequences, roughly 11% being singletons. Sequences were derived from whole blood, sampled in connection with sensitization to the hapten diphenylcyclopropenone (DPC). Receptor source: a woman aged 25-40 years with alopecia areata. Some clones in this sample may be carry-over from other donors' samples. Each CDR3 is given with its conserved first and last residue. Fields, in order: J gene, V gene, clone size, D gene, CDR3 DNA, CDR3 protein. D genes are given only for firm matches. Size is stated for part of the rows, as once, few or many counts, or as a class when the clone is expanded.

J gene: TRBJ2-1
V gene: TRBV18
clone size: many
D gene: TRBD1
CDR3 DNA: TGTGCCAGCTCACCTCCCGGGACAGCACAATTGGAGCAGTTCTTC
CDR3 protein: CASSPPGTAQLEQFF

J gene: TRBJ2-7
V gene: TRBV2
clone size: many
D gene: TRBD2
CDR3 DNA: TGTGCCAGCAGACCGACTAGCAACCCCTACGAGCAGTACTTC
CDR3 protein: CASRPTSNPYEQYF

J gene: TRBJ1-6
V gene: TRBV20-1
clone size: NA
D gene: NA
CDR3 DNA: TGCAGTGCTAGACCTCTACTGGTCCAACCAACAGCGGCTTCACCCCTCCACTTT
CDR3 protein: CSARPLLVQPTAASPLHF

J gene: TRBJ2-2
V gene: TRBV11-1
clone size: NA
D gene: TRBD2
CDR3 DNA: TGTGCCAGCAGCTCGGGACTAGACACCGGGGAGCTGTTTTTT
CDR3 protein: CASSSGLDTGELFF

J gene: TRBJ1-5
V gene: TRBV20-1
clone size: few
D gene: NA
CDR3 DNA: TGCAGTGCTAGATTGGGGTCGTCTAGCAATCAGCCCCAGCATTTT
CDR3 protein: CSARLGSSSNQPQHF

J gene: TRBJ2-3
V gene: TRBV5-1
clone size: few
D gene: TRBD2
CDR3 DNA: TGCGCCAGCAGCTTAACTAGCGGGTCAGATACGCAGTATTTT
CDR3 protein: CASSLTSGSDTQYF

J gene: TRBJ2-7
V gene: TRBV2
clone size: NA
D gene: NA
CDR3 DNA: TGTGCCAGCTGCGCGCAGGTACGCTACGAGCAGTACTTC
CDR3 protein: CASCAQVRYEQYF

J gene: TRBJ1-2
V gene: TRBV28
clone size: NA
D gene: NA
CDR3 DNA: TGTACCAGCAGTGCCCAGGGGACTAACTATGGCTACACCTTC
CDR3 protein: CTSSAQGTNYGYTF

J gene: TRBJ2-7
V gene: TRBV4-2
clone size: many
D gene: NA
CDR3 DNA: TGTGCCAGCAGCCAAGATGTAGGACTCGAGCAGTACTTC
CDR3 protein: CASSQDVGLEQYF

J gene: TRBJ2-1
V gene: TRBV25-1
clone size: many
D gene: TRBD2
CDR3 DNA: TGTGCCAGCAGAGAAACTAGCGGGAGAGGCAATGAGCAGTTCTTC
CDR3 protein: CASRETSGRGNEQFF

J gene: TRBJ1-1
V gene: TRBV12-5
clone size: few
D gene: NA
CDR3 DNA: TGTGCTAGTGGGATAAACACTGAAGCTTTCTTT
CDR3 protein: CASGINTEAFF

J gene: TRBJ2-7
V gene: TRBV7-2
clone size: few
D gene: TRBD2
CDR3 DNA: TGTGCCAGCAGCTTAAGAGCGGGGGACAAGAACGAGCAGTACTTC
CDR3 protein: CASSLRAGDKNEQYF

J gene: TRBJ1-4
V gene: TRBV28
clone size: many
D gene: TRBD1
CDR3 DNA: TGTGCCAGCAGTCTACAGGGGGCTGGGACTAATGAAAAACTGTTTTTT
CDR3 protein: CASSLQGAGTNEKLFF

J gene: TRBJ1-5
V gene: TRBV5-1
clone size: few
D gene: NA
CDR3 DNA: TGCGCCAGCAGCGCGGGTCCTAGCAATCAGCCCCAGCATTTT
CDR3 protein: CASSAGPSNQPQHF

J gene: TRBJ1-2
V gene: TRBV2
clone size: many
D gene: NA
CDR3 DNA: TGTGCCAGCAGTGAAAGTCTTCTTCATGGCTACACCTTC
CDR3 protein: CASSESLLHGYTF

J gene: TRBJ2-2
V gene: TRBV7-9
clone size: few
D gene: NA
CDR3 DNA: TGTGCCAGCAGGTTGACTCGAACCGGGGAGCTGTTTTTT
CDR3 protein: CASRLTRTGELFF

J gene: TRBJ1-2
V gene: TRBV7-2
clone size: many
D gene: NA
CDR3 DNA: TGTGCCAGCAGCTTATCGTCCGGTTTACCTAGCTCCCCATACACCTTC
CDR3 protein: CASSLSSGLPSSPYTF

J gene: TRBJ1-6
V gene: TRBV7-3
clone size: many
D gene: TRBD1
CDR3 DNA: TGTGCCAGCAGCCCTAGCGGGGGACAGAATAATTCACCCCTCCACTTT
CDR3 protein: CASSPSGGQNNSPLHF

J gene: TRBJ1-2
V gene: TRBV29-1
clone size: NA
D gene: TRBD1
CDR3 DNA: TGCAGCGTTGAGACAGGGGGCACCTATGGCTACACCTTC
CDR3 protein: CSVETGGTYGYTF

J gene: TRBJ1-3
V gene: TRBV6-2/TRBV6-3
clone size: many
D gene: NA
CDR3 DNA: TGTGCCAGCAACCAGCCCGGGCGAAGTGGAAACACCATATATTTT
CDR3 protein: CASNQPGRSGNTIYF

J gene: TRBJ2-3
V gene: TRBV5-1
clone size: few
D gene: TRBD2
CDR3 DNA: TGCGCCAGCAGCTTAGCGGGGGTGCCCACAGATACGCAGTATTTT
CDR3 protein: CASSLAGVPTDTQYF

J gene: TRBJ2-1
V gene: TRBV10-1
clone size: many
D gene: TRBD2
CDR3 DNA: TGCGCCAGCAGTGAGTCTGGGCTAGCGGGAGGGCCAAGATACAATGAGCAGTTCTTC
CDR3 protein: CASSESGLAGGPRYNEQFF

J gene: TRBJ2-5
V gene: TRBV28
clone size: many
D gene: TRBD1
CDR3 DNA: TGTGCCAGCAGTGGGACAGTCCAAGAGACCCAGTACTTC
CDR3 protein: CASSGTVQETQYF

J gene: TRBJ1-1
V gene: TRBV6-5
clone size: NA
D gene: TRBD1
CDR3 DNA: TGTGCCAGCAGTTCTGGACAGGGTGAAGCTTTCTTT
CDR3 protein: CASSSGQGEAFF

J gene: TRBJ1-2
V gene: TRBV10-2
clone size: many
D gene: NA
CDR3 DNA: TGCGCCAGCAGTGAGGTGACGGGGAACACGTATGGCTACACCTTC
CDR3 protein: CASSEVTGNTYGYTF

J gene: TRBJ1-1
V gene: TRBV5-1
clone size: many
D gene: NA
CDR3 DNA: TGCGCCAGCAGCTTGGAGTCTCGGCGAGGCACTGAAGCTTTCTTT
CDR3 protein: CASSLESRRGTEAFF

J gene: TRBJ2-2
V gene: TRBV30
clone size: few
D gene: NA
CDR3 DNA: TGTGCCTGGAACAAGGACTTCGCGAACACCGGGGAGCTGTTTTTT
CDR3 protein: CAWNKDFANTGELFF

J gene: TRBJ2-1
V gene: TRBV20-1
clone size: many
D gene: TRBD2
CDR3 DNA: TGCAGTGCTAGAAGGACTAGGGCCAGGGATGAGCAGTTCTTC
CDR3 protein: CSARRTRARDEQFF

J gene: TRBJ1-2
V gene: TRBV28
clone size: few
D gene: NA
CDR3 DNA: TGTGCCAGCAGTCTATACTATGGCTACACCTTC
CDR3 protein: CASSLYYGYTF

J gene: TRBJ2-3
V gene: TRBV27
clone size: NA
D gene: TRBD2
CDR3 DNA: TGTGCCAGCAGTGGGACTAGCGGGGGGGCCAGAGATACGCAGTATTTT
CDR3 protein: CASSGTSGGARDTQYF

J gene: TRBJ1-1
V gene: TRBV27
clone size: many
D gene: NA
CDR3 DNA: TGTGCCAGCAGGGGTAACACTGAAGCTTTCTTT
CDR3 protein: CASRGNTEAFF

J gene: TRBJ1-1
V gene: TRBV5-1
clone size: NA
D gene: NA
CDR3 DNA: TGCGCCAGCAGCTTGGGCTATGCCTCACAGAGGAACACTGAAGCTTTCTTT
CDR3 protein: CASSLGYASQRNTEAFF

J gene: TRBJ1-1
V gene: TRBV11-2
clone size: many
D gene: NA
CDR3 DNA: TGTGCCAGCAGCTTAGTTACGAACACTGAAGCTTTCTTT
CDR3 protein: CASSLVTNTEAFF

J gene: TRBJ1-3
V gene: TRBV2
clone size: few
D gene: TRBD1
CDR3 DNA: TGTGCCAGCAGTCCACAGGGGTTCTCTGGAAACACCATATATTTT
CDR3 protein: CASSPQGFSGNTIYF

J gene: TRBJ1-5
V gene: TRBV7-2
clone size: NA
D gene: NA
CDR3 DNA: TGTGCCAGCAGCTTACTACTCCAGCCCCAGCATTTT
CDR3 protein: CASSLLLQPQHF

J gene: TRBJ2-7
V gene: TRBV29-1
clone size: NA
D gene: NA
CDR3 DNA: TGCAGCGTTGCCCCCGGGCCCTCCGCCTACGAGCAGTACTTC
CDR3 protein: CSVAPGPSAYEQYF

J gene: TRBJ1-1
V gene: TRBV12-3/TRBV12-4
clone size: many
D gene: NA
CDR3 DNA: TGTGCCAGCAGTTTCCTTCAGGGAGAAGGGATCACTGAAGCTTTCTTT
CDR3 protein: CASSFLQGEGITEAFF

J gene: TRBJ1-5
V gene: TRBV6-6
clone size: many
D gene: TRBD1
CDR3 DNA: TGTGCCAGCAGACCTAACCGGGACAGGGATAAGCATTTT
CDR3 protein: CASRPNRDRDKHF

J gene: TRBJ1-2
V gene: TRBV20-1
clone size: NA
D gene: NA
CDR3 DNA: TGCAGTGTTATGACAGAGGCTAACTATGGCTACACCTTC
CDR3 protein: CSVMTEANYGYTF

J gene: TRBJ2-1
V gene: TRBV5-5
clone size: many
D gene: NA
CDR3 DNA: TGTGCCAGCAGCCCCCTCAATGAGCAGTTCTTC
CDR3 protein: CASSPLNEQFF

J gene: TRBJ1-6
V gene: TRBV6-1
clone size: NA
D gene: NA
CDR3 DNA: TGTGCCAGCAGTGAAGTGGGTCAGGGAGAAAACCTCCACTTT
CDR3 protein: CASSEVGQGENLHF

J gene: TRBJ2-1
V gene: TRBV5-1
clone size: NA
D gene: TRBD2
CDR3 DNA: TGCGCCAGCAGCATGGGGCTAGCGGGGGCCAATGAGCAGTTCTTC
CDR3 protein: CASSMGLAGANEQFF

J gene: TRBJ2-3
V gene: TRBV7-8
clone size: NA
D gene: NA
CDR3 DNA: TGTGCCAGCAGCTTAAAGGTGGTTACTGTTGCAGATACGCAGTATTTT
CDR3 protein: CASSLKVVTVADTQYF

J gene: TRBJ2-1
V gene: TRBV5-1
clone size: NA
D gene: NA
CDR3 DNA: TGCGCCAGCAGCTTGGTCGGGGACCCTGCCTACAATGAGCAGTTCTTC
CDR3 protein: CASSLVGDPAYNEQFF

J gene: TRBJ1-2
V gene: TRBV19
clone size: NA
D gene: TRBD1
CDR3 DNA: TGTGCCAGTAGTACCACAGGGGTGGGAAACTATGGCTACACCTTC
CDR3 protein: CASSTTGVGNYGYTF

J gene: TRBJ2-5
V gene: TRBV29-1
clone size: few
D gene: NA
CDR3 DNA: TGCAGCGCCCGTGGGCCGGCGGAGACCCAGTACTTC
CDR3 protein: CSARGPAETQYF

J gene: TRBJ1-1
V gene: TRBV7-2
clone size: once
D gene: NA
CDR3 DNA: TGTGCCAGCAGCCTTACAAACATGAACACTGAAGCTTTCTTT
CDR3 protein: CASSLTNMNTEAFF

J gene: TRBJ1-5
V gene: TRBV24-1
clone size: NA
D gene: TRBD1
CDR3 DNA: TGTGCCACCAGTGAGTCAGGGGGCGCGGGTCAGCCCCAGCATTTT
CDR3 protein: CATSESGGAGQPQHF

J gene: TRBJ2-1
V gene: TRBV10-3
clone size: few
D gene: NA
CDR3 DNA: TGTGCCATCAGTGAAAAAGGGCCCTCCTACAATGAGCAGTTCTTC
CDR3 protein: CAISEKGPSYNEQFF

J gene: TRBJ1-1
V gene: TRBV29-1
clone size: many
D gene: NA
CDR3 DNA: TGCAGCGCCCAGACCTTCGGGGACACTGAAGCTTTCTTT
CDR3 protein: CSAQTFGDTEAFF

J gene: TRBJ1-1
V gene: TRBV7-9
clone size: NA
D gene: NA
CDR3 DNA: TGTGCCAGCAGCTTAAGAGAGACGAACACTGAAGCTTTCTTT
CDR3 protein: CASSLRETNTEAFF

J gene: TRBJ1-5
V gene: TRBV30
clone size: few
D gene: NA
CDR3 DNA: TGTGCCTGGAGTGTATATCCCTTGAGGGGCGATCAGCCCCAGCATTTT
CDR3 protein: CAWSVYPLRGDQPQHF

J gene: TRBJ2-7
V gene: TRBV28
clone size: many
D gene: TRBD2
CDR3 DNA: TGTGCCAGCAGTACTAGCGGGGGGGAGAGGGAGCAGTACTTC
CDR3 protein: CASSTSGGEREQYF

J gene: TRBJ2-2
V gene: TRBV28
clone size: NA
D gene: TRBD2
CDR3 DNA: TGTGCCAGCCACCCGGGGGGAAACACCGGGGAGCTGTTTTTT
CDR3 protein: CASHPGGNTGELFF

J gene: TRBJ2-7
V gene: TRBV2
clone size: few
D gene: NA
CDR3 DNA: TGTGCCAGCAGTGAGCTAGACGAGCAGTACTTC
CDR3 protein: CASSELDEQYF

J gene: TRBJ2-7
V gene: TRBV28
clone size: many
D gene: TRBD2
CDR3 DNA: TGTGCCAGCAGTTTATCCTGGGGACTAGGCTACGAGCAGTACTTC
CDR3 protein: CASSLSWGLGYEQYF

J gene: TRBJ2-3
V gene: TRBV4-3
clone size: few
D gene: NA
CDR3 DNA: TGCGCCAGCAGCCAAGATTGGAGGGGCACAGATACGCAGTATTTT
CDR3 protein: CASSQDWRGTDTQYF

J gene: TRBJ2-3
V gene: TRBV11-2
clone size: few
D gene: TRBD2
CDR3 DNA: TGTGCCAGCAGCTTATTCTCTAGCGGGACAGGCACAGATACGCAGTATTTT
CDR3 protein: CASSLFSSGTGTDTQYF

J gene: TRBJ1-6
V gene: TRBV5-5
clone size: many
D gene: NA
CDR3 DNA: TGTGCCAGCAGCACTTGGACTATCAATTCACCCCTCCACTTT
CDR3 protein: CASSTWTINSPLHF